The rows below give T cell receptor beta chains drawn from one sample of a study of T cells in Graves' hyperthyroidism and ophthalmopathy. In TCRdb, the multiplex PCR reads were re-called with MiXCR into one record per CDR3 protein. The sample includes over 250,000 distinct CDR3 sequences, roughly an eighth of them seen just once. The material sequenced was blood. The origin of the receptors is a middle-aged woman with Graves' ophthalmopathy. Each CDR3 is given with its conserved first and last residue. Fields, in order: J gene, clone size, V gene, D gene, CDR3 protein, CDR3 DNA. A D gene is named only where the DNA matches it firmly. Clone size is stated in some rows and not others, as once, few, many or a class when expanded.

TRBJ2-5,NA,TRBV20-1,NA,CSVTQETQYF,TGCAGTGTAACGCAAGAGACCCAGTACTTC
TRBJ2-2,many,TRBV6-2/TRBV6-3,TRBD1,CASSSTGAYTGELFF,TGTGCCAGCAGTTCCACAGGGGCTTACACCGGGGAGCTGTTTTTT
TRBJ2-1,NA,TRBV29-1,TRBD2,CSVLRGGNEQFF,TGCAGCGTCTTACGGGGAGGGAATGAGCAGTTCTTC
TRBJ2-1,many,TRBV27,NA,CASRTGNEQFF,TGTGCCAGCAGAACAGGCAATGAGCAGTTCTTC
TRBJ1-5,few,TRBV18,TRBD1,CASSPLKGAGQPQHF,TGTGCCAGCTCACCCCTTAAGGGGGCAGGACAGCCCCAGCATTTT
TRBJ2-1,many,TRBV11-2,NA,CASTHSQGGSTREQFF,TGTGCCAGCACCCATTCCCAAGGTGGCTCCACGCGGGAGCAGTTCTTC
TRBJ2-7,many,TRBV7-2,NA,CASSLTAYEQYF,TGTGCCAGCAGCTTGACAGCCTACGAGCAGTACTTC
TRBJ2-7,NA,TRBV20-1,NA,CSVSRTGGSIAQYF,TGCAGTGTTAGCCGGACTGGGGGGAGTATAGCGCAGTACTTC
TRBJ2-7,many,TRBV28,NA,CASSWTDQFPYEQYF,TGTGCCAGCAGTTGGACGGACCAATTCCCCTACGAGCAGTACTTC
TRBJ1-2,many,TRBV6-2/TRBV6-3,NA,CASSYSETGANYGYTF,TGTGCCAGCAGTTACTCGGAGACTGGCGCAAACTATGGCTACACCTTC
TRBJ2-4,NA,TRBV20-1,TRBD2,CSASRGGRNIQYF,TGCAGTGCCTCACGGGGGGGCCGTAACATTCAGTACTTC
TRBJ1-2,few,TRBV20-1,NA,CSAREQEGNYGYTF,TGCAGTGCTAGAGAACAGGAAGGCAACTATGGCTACACCTTC
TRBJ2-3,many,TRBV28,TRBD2,CASSTHSGSTDTQYF,TGTGCCAGCAGTACCCATAGCGGGAGCACAGATACGCAGTATTTT
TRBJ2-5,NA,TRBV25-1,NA,CASSDIGMGETQHF,TGTGCCAGCAGTGATATAGGGATGGGGGAGACCCAGCACTTC
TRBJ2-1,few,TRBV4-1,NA,CASSFRVARELGNEQFF,TGCGCCAGCAGCTTCCGGGTCGCACGGGAGTTGGGCAATGAGCAGTTCTTC
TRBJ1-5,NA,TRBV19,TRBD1,CASSIQGASNQPQHF,TGTGCCAGTAGTATTCAGGGGGCCAGCAATCAGCCCCAGCATTTT
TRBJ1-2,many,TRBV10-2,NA,CASSESKTDSYGYTF,TGCGCCAGCAGTGAGTCGAAGACGGACAGCTATGGCTACACCTTC
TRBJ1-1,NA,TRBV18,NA,CASSPGPTGLRFEAFF,TGTGCCAGCTCACCAGGTCCAACAGGGCTGCGTTTTGAAGCTTTCTTT
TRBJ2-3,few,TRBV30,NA,CAWSQRNFGTDTQYF,TGTGCCTGGAGTCAACGAAACTTTGGCACAGATACGCAGTATTTT
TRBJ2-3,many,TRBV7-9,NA,CASSLRERGPGIPGKPSTDTQYF,TGTGCCAGCAGCTTAAGGGAGAGGGGCCCGGGGATCCCAGGCAAACCTAGCACAGATACGCAGTATTTT
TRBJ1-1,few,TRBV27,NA,CASSTGPTEAFF,TGTGCCAGCTCAACGGGGCCCACTGAAGCTTTCTTT
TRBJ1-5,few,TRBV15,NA,CATRLATSNQPQHF,TGTGCCACCAGGTTAGCAACTTCTAATCAGCCCCAGCATTTT